The 18 T cell receptor beta chains below all came from one sample that was sequenced in a study of tumor-infiltrating lymphocytes in primary liver carcinoma. In addition to blood RNA drawn from unsorted whole blood, germline DNA was extracted. The researchers produced TCR beta cDNA from roughly 550 ng total RNA with a constant-region primer. Construction of TCR beta libraries relied on three successive nested multiplex PCR rounds employing slightly modified ARM-PCR. For approximately 11 cycles apiece, the opening two PCR rounds ran with TRBV1-TRBV30 forward primers and a C-beta reverse primer. TCRdb itself ran the multiplex PCR reads through MiXCR, one entry per CDR3 protein. The table includes fewer than 250,000 distinct CDR3 sequences, about 65% detected once. The sample comprised peripheral blood. These receptors were taken from a woman in her sixties or seventies with primary liver carcinoma and hepatitis B virus infection.

This clonotype turned up a few times. The gene calls are TRBV21-1 and TRBJ2-1; the table's D call, TRBD2, has no DNA check behind it. TRBV21-1 is a pseudogene locus. The CDR3 totals 16 residues. This chain's CDR3 is CASSSPPGLADNEQFF. The CDR3 DNA sequence: TGCGCCAGCAGCAGCCCCCCGGGACTAGCTGACAATGAGCAGTTCTTC.

The CDR3 loop is CASSLVDCSTDTQYF. CDR3 nucleotide sequence: TGCGCCAGCAGCTTGGTGGACTGTTCCACAGATACGCAGTATTTT. The chain recombines TRBV5-1 with TRBJ2-3; weak D call: TRBD2 (5 bases). CDR3 size: 15 residues. Trimming removed 0 bases at V and 2 bases at J, with 10 bases between. CDR1 is SGHRS and CDR2 is YFSETQ in the germline V gene.

As to this clonotype: Since the CDR3 does not end with the conserved phenylalanine or tryptophan, this likely comes from a read error. The DNA is omitted, as the CDR3 cannot be located on it reliably, and the CDR3 follows TCRdb's listing. The chain recombines TRBV11-3 with TRBJ2-1. The CDR3 extends over 13 residues, inclusive of both ends. Germline V gene data show CDR1 as SGHNT and CDR2 as YENEEA. The CDR3 loop is CASSVFRDNEQLL.

Comment on this clonotype: Without the conserved terminal phenylalanine or tryptophan, this CDR3 likely stems from a read error. The genes are TRBV6-1 and TRBJ2-7; TRBD1 might be the D (5 bases). CDR1 is MNHNS, CDR2 SASEGT, per germline. V was trimmed by 1 base and J by 4 bases, leaving 11 bases between them. The CDR3 sequence is 14 residues long. The CDR3 coding sequence is TGTGCCAGCAGTGAAGTCGTAGGGGCTTACGAGCAGTACCTC. It codes for CASSEVVGAYEQYL.

This rearrangement joins TRBV28 to TRBJ2-7, with a weak D call TRBD2 (7 bases). This CDR3 is built from 16 residues. Trimming stripped 2 bases from V and 2 bases from J, with 16 bases between. Germline V gene data show CDR1 as MDHEN and CDR2 as SYDVKM. CDR3 nucleotides: TGTGCCAGCAGTTTAGTGTGGGGGGGCGCTCCCTACGAGCAGTACTTC. It translates to CASSLVWGGAPYEQYF.

Of note for this clonotype: Being one base from a much bigger clone, this may be a read error. The J gene is TRBJ2-3, the V gene TRBV12-3 or TRBV12-4; perhaps TRBD2 as D (6 bases). With 3 bases removed from V and 5 bases from J, the gap between germline ends came to 15 bases. The CDR3 contains 15 residues. The CDR3: CASSLGGRVIDTQYF. The CDR3 nucleotides read TGTGCCAGCAGTTTGGGAGGCAGGGTTATAGATACGCAGTATTTT.

This clonotype was seen ten or more times. This sequence joins TRBV12-5 and TRBJ2-2; 11 nucleotides match TRBD1. Per germline, CDR1 LGHNT and CDR2 FRNRAP. This CDR3 is 19 amino acids long. With 3 bases clipped from V and 4 bases from J, the junction kept 13 bases outside the gene matches. CDR3 sequence reads: CASGLPPIGGTGGTGELFF. DNA of the CDR3: TGTGCTAGTGGTTTACCACCCATTGGGGGGACAGGGGGCACCGGGGAGCTGTTTTTT.

Comments on this clonotype: Just one base apart from a much larger clone, this may be a read error. V gene TRBV6-1 combines with J gene TRBJ2-5; 11 bases are shared with TRBD2. Trimming cost V 6 bases and J 5 bases; bases outside gene matches: 8. This CDR3 contains 15 residues. From germline, CDR1 is MNHNS and CDR2 SASEGT. CDR3 nucleotides: TGTGCCAGCAGAGATTTAGCGGGAGGGTGGGAGACCCAGTACTTC. Encoded protein: CASRDLAGGWETQYF.

The table lists this clonotype with many counts. The chain is built from TRBV6-1 and TRBJ2-7; 11 bases map to TRBD2. CDR1 and CDR2 (germline): MNHNS, SASEGT. The CDR3 loop spans 17 amino acids. With V trimmed by 3 bases and J by 2 bases, 9 bases remained unmatched. CDR3 sequence reads: CASSDPSRLAGTYEQYF. The CDR3 DNA reads as TGTGCCAGCAGTGACCCGTCGAGACTAGCGGGAACCTACGAGCAGTACTTC.

The chain couples TRBV6-5 to TRBJ1-1, with D maybe TRBD1 (5 bases). CDR3 length: 15 amino acids. Trimming took 2 bases from V and 3 from J, leaving 13 bases between them. CDR1 MNHEY and CDR2 SVGAGI come from the germline V gene. The CDR3, as DNA: TGTGCCAGCAGTTACGGGGGGGATACGCACACTGAAGCTTTCTTT. This gives the protein CASSYGGDTHTEAFF.

This clonotype was seen a single time. One end of the junction does not line up with germline, which may come from a read error. The chain employs TRBV4-1 and TRBJ2-7, with TRBD1 matching over 7 bases. CDR1 and CDR2 from the germline V gene are MGHRA and YSYEKL. The CDR3 loop spans 15 amino acids. For the CDR3, the DNA is TGCGCCAGCGGCCAAACCAAGGGACAGACCTACGAGCAGTACTTC. Protein: CASGQTKGQTYEQYF.

To note about this clonotype: The CDR3 ends on some other residue instead of the conserved phenylalanine or tryptophan, so this is likely a read error. J is TRBJ2-6 and V is TRBV6-1, with 7 bases aligning to TRBD2. The CDR3 consists of 15 residues. CDR1 is MNHNS and CDR2 is SASEGT in the germline V gene. Unmatched junction bases numbered 4, after V lost 4 bases and J lost 4 bases. The CDR3 region is CASSGSSGGANVLTY. The CDR3 DNA sequence: TGTGCCAGCAGTGGGAGTAGCGGGGGGGCCAACGTCCTGACTTAC.

As to this clonotype: A single base separates this from a much larger clone, so it may be a read error. CDR3 in amino acids: CASSPQPYRGFNQSQHF. CDR3 DNA sequence: TGCGCCAGCAGCCCTCAACCCTATCGGGGTTTCAATCAGTCCCAGCATTTT. The chain is built from TRBV4-1 and TRBJ1-5; D remains ambiguous. CDR3 length: 17 residues. CDR1 is MGHRA, CDR2 YSYEKL, per germline.

The rearrangement links TRBV5-4 to TRBJ1-1, with 7 bases aligning to TRBD1. V shed 4 bases and J 2 bases; nucleotides not matched to a gene: 5. The CDR3 covers 14 residues. Germline V gene data show CDR1 as SGHNT and CDR2 as YYREEE (reference sequence). This CDR3 reads CASSKGQYNTEAFF. CDR3 in DNA: TGTGCCAGCAGCAAGGGACAGTATAACACTGAAGCTTTCTTT.

Turning to this clonotype: One end of the junction is discordant with germline, which a read error may explain. The chain is built from TRBV19 and TRBJ1-5; TRBD1 agrees at 7 bases. This CDR3 has 14 residues. CDR1 and CDR2 (germline): LNHDA, SQIVND (reference sequence). CDR3 DNA sequence: TGTGCCAGTAGTATAGAAGGGCCGGGACAGCCCAAGCATTTT. It encodes CASSIEGPGQPKHF. Full variable domain (outside the CDR3, taken from reference TRBV19 and TRBJ1-5): DGGITQSPKYLFRKEGQNVTLSCEQNLNHDAMYWYRQDPGQGLRLIYYSQIVNDFQKGDIAEGYSVSREKKESFPLTVTSAQKNPTAFYLCASSIEGPGQPKHFGDGTRLSIL.

This clonotype was detected ten times or more. The rearrangement links TRBV4-1 to TRBJ2-7; D might be TRBD2 (6 bases). V lost 1 base and J lost 6, with 16 bases in between. Germline assignment: CDR1 MGHRA and CDR2 YSYEKL. The CDR3 totals 15 residues. The CDR3 DNA reads TGCGCCAGCAGCCAAGTAGAGATCGGAGGGATCGAGCAGTACTTC. It is translated as CASSQVEIGGIEQYF.

With respect to this clonotype: Since a much larger clone is just one base distant, this may be a read error. V is TRBV12-3 or TRBV12-4 and J is TRBJ2-5; TRBD2 matches 9 bases. The trim removed 4 bases at V and 5 bases at J, leaving 8 bases unmatched. The CDR3 runs to 15 residues. The CDR3 nucleotides are TGTGCCAGCAGTTCCTATGCGGGAGGGGGGGAGACCCAGTACTTC. The encoded protein is CASSSYAGGGETQYF.

In the case of this clonotype: One end of the junction is discordant with germline, which a read error may explain. The chain has TRBV11-2 and TRBJ2-2; D may be TRBD2 (6 bases). The length of the CDR3 is 13 residues. The V gene's germline CDR1 is SGHAT and CDR2 FQNNGV. The CDR3 reads CASGLRRGGELFF. In nucleotides, the CDR3 is TGTGCCAGCGGCTTAAGAAGGGGCGGGGAGTTGTTTTTT.